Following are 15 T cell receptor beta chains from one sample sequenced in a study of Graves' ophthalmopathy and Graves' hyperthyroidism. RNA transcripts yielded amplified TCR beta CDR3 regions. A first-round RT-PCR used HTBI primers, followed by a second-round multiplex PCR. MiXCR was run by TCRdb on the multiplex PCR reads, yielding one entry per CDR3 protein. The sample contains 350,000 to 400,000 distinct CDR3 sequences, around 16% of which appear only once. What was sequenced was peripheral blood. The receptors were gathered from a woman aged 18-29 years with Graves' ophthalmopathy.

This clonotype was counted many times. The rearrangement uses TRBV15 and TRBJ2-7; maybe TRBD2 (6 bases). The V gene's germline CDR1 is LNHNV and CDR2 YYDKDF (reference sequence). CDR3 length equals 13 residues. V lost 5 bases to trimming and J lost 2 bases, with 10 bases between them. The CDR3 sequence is CATSLEGTYEQYF. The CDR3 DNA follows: TGTGCCACCAGCTTGGAGGGAACCTACGAGCAGTACTTC.

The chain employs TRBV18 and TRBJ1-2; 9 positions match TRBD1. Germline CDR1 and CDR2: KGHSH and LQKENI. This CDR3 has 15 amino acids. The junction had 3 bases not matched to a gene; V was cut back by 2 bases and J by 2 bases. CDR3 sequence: CASSPEQGANYGYTF. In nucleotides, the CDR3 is TGTGCCAGCTCACCAGAACAGGGGGCAAACTATGGCTACACCTTC.

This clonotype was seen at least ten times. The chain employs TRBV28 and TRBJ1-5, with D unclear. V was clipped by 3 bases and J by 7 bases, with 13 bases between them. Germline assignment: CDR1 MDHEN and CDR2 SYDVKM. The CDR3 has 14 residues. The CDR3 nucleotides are TGTGCCAGCAGTTTCCGTGGCCCTGGCCAGCCCCAGCATTTT. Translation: CASSFRGPGQPQHF. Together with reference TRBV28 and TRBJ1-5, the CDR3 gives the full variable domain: DVKVTQSSRYLVKRTGEKVFLECVQDMDHENMFWYRQDPGLGLRLIYFSYDVKMKEKGDIPEGYSVSREKKERFSLILESASTNQTSMYLCASSFRGPGQPQHFGDGTRLSIL.

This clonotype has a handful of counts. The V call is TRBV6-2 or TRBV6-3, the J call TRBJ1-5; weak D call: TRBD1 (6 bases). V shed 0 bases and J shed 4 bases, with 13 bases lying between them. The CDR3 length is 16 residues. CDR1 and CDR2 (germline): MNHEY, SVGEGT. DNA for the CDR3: TGTGCCAGCAGTTACTCCGTGGACAGACGGAATCAGCCCCAGCATTTT. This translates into CASSYSVDRRNQPQHF.

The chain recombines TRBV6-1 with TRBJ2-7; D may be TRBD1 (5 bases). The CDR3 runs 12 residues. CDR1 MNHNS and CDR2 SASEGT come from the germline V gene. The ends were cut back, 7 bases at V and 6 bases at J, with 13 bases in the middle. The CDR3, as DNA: TGTGCCAGCACTGACAAGGGGCCCGAGCAGTACTTC. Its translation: CASTDKGPEQYF.

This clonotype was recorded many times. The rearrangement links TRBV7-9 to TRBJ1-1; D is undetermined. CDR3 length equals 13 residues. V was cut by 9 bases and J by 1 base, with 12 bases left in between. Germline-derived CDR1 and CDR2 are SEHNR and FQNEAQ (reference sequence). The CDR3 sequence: CASSQTPNTEAFF. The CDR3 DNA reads TGTGCCAGTAGTCAGACACCGAACACTGAAGCTTTCTTT.

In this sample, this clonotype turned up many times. CDR3 amino acids: CSVEIGTSGRVPNTGELFF. For the CDR3, the DNA is TGCAGCGTTGAAATTGGGACTAGCGGGAGAGTCCCGAACACCGGGGAGCTGTTTTTT. The rearrangement uses TRBV29-1 and TRBJ2-2; 14 nucleotides match TRBD2. Germline CDR1 and CDR2: SQVTM and ANQGSEA. V gave up 2 bases and J gave up 0 bases; unmatched junction bases: 8. CDR3 length equals 19 residues.

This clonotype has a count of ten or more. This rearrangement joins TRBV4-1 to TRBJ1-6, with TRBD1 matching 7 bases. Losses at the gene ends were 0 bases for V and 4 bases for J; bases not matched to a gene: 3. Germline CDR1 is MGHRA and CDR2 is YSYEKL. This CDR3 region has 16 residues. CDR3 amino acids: CASSQDRDRYNSPLHF. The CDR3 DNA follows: TGCGCCAGCAGCCAAGATCGGGACAGATATAATTCACCCCTCCACTTT.

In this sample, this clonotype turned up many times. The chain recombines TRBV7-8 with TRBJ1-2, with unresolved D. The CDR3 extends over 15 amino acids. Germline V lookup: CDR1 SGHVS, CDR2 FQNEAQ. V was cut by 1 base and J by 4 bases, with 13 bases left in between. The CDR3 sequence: CASSLGGQAAYGYTF. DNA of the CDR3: TGTGCCAGCAGCTTAGGGGGTCAGGCCGCCTATGGCTACACCTTC.

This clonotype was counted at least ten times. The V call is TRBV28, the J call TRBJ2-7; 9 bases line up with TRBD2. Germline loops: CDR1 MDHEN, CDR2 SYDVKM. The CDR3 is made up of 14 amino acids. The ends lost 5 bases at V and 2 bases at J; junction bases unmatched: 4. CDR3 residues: CASSRSGGTYEQYF. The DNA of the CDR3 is TGTGCCAGCAGTCGTAGCGGGGGAACCTACGAGCAGTACTTC.

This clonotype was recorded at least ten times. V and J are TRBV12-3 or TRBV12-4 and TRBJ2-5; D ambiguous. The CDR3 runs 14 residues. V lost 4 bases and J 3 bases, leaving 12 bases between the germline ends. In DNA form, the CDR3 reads TGTGCCAGCAGTTCCTCCCAATGGGAAGAGACCCAGTACTTC. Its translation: CASSSSQWEETQYF.

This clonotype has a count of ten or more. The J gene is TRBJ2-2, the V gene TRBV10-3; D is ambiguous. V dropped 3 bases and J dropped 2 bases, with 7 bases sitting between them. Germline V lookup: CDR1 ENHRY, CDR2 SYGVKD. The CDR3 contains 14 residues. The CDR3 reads CAISDLINTGELFF. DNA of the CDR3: TGTGCCATCAGTGATCTGATTAACACCGGGGAGCTGTTTTTT.

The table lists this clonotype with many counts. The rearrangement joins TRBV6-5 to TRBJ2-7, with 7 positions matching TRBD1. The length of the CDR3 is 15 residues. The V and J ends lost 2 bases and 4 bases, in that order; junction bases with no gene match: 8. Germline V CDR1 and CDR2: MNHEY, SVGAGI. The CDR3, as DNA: TGTGCCAGCAGTTACGGGACAGCTGTGAGATACGAGCAGTACTTC. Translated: CASSYGTAVRYEQYF.

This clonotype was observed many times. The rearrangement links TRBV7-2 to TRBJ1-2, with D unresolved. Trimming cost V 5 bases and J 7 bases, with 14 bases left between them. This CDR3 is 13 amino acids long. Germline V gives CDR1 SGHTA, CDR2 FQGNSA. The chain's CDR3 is CASSPDRIGGYTF. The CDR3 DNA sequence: TGTGCCAGCAGCCCGGACCGTATCGGTGGCTACACCTTC.

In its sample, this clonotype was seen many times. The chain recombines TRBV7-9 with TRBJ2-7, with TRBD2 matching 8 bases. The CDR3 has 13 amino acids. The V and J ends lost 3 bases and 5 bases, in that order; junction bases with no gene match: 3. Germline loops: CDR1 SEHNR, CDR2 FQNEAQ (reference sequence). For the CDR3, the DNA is TGTGCCAGCAGCTTTGCGGGGGGCAACGAGCAGTACTTC. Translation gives CASSFAGGNEQYF.